The next 10 T cell receptor beta chains were all read from a single sample in a study of T-cell memory formation after mild COVID-19. TCRdb reanalysed the 5' RACE reads using MiXCR and keeps one entry per CDR3 protein. The data hold about 180,000 distinct CDR3 sequences, with roughly 16% observed a single time. The sample taken for sequencing was PBMCs or a T cell subset sorted from them (not recorded which). The source of these receptors is an adult woman who had mild COVID-19 (a few samples of this study predate the infection). Cell type and time point are not known.

This clonotype was counted at least ten times. This rearrangement joins TRBV7-8 to TRBJ1-5; D remains ambiguous. The CDR3 length is 13 residues. From germline, CDR1 is SGHVS and CDR2 FQNEAQ. The V gene lost 5 bases and the J gene lost 1 base, with 6 bases spanning the gap. The CDR3 coding sequence is TGTGCCAGCAGCCTACTGAGCAATCAGCCCCAGCATTTT. Translating it yields CASSLLSNQPQHF.

This clonotype was found many times. The V call is TRBV7-9, the J call TRBJ2-3, with D uncertain. V shed 4 bases and J shed 6 bases, with 14 bases lying between them. Germline assignment: CDR1 SEHNR and CDR2 FQNEAQ (reference sequence). The CDR3 sequence is 14 residues long. The CDR3 protein is CASSSAAGGDTQYF. The CDR3 DNA follows: TGTGCCAGCAGCTCCGCAGCCGGCGGCGATACGCAGTATTTT.

This clonotype turned up a few times. This chain connects TRBV9 to TRBJ2-3, with D possibly matching TRBD2 (6 bases). Germline V gene sequence: CDR1 SGDLS, CDR2 YYNGEE. Trimming took 0 bases from V and 4 from J, leaving 9 bases between them. CDR3 length: 14 residues. The CDR3 loop is CASSVASGADTQYF. The CDR3 region has the DNA TGTGCCAGCAGCGTAGCGTCGGGAGCAGATACGCAGTATTTT.

This clonotype was seen only a few times. The V gene is TRBV12-3 or TRBV12-4, the J gene TRBJ1-1; TRBD1 agrees at 11 bases. The CDR3 extends over 18 amino acids. The V segment lost 3 bases and the J segment 4 bases; nucleotides outside the gene matches: 13. The CDR3 DNA reads TGTGCCAGCAGTTTTAGAGGACAGGGGGCTCCCATGGGCACTGAAGCTTTCTTT. It translates to CASSFRGQGAPMGTEAFF.

The chain joins TRBV5-1 to TRBJ1-1; 8 nucleotides align to TRBD1. Germline CDR1 reads SGHRS; CDR2 reads YFSETQ. The length of the CDR3 is 13 residues. With V trimmed by 4 bases and J by 6 bases, 5 bases remained unmatched. The CDR3 DNA is TGCGCCAGCAGCGCGGACAGGGATTCTGAAGCTTTCTTT. It translates to CASSADRDSEAFF.

This clonotype was counted many times. The chain is built from TRBV24-1 and TRBJ1-2; 8 nucleotides line up with TRBD1. The J segment lost 4 bases and the V segment lost 5 bases, leaving 8 bases of the junction unmatched. Germline loops: CDR1 KGHDR, CDR2 SFDVKD. The CDR3 totals 15 residues. The CDR3 region has the DNA TGTGCCACCAGTGCGTCGACAGGGGAAGTCTATGGCTACACCTTC. Translating gives CATSASTGEVYGYTF.

This clonotype was detected a few times. The rearrangement uses TRBV29-1 and TRBJ1-1; D uncertain. The CDR3 spans 12 residues. The germline gives CDR1 SQVTM, CDR2 ANQGSEA. The germline V and J ends were trimmed by 4 bases and 5 bases, with 11 bases remaining between them. The CDR3 here is CSVGRDSTEAFF. In DNA form, the CDR3 reads TGCAGCGTTGGGAGGGATTCTACTGAAGCTTTCTTT.

This clonotype was counted once. The chain uses TRBV5-4 and TRBJ2-5; 7 bases map to TRBD1. J lost 1 base, V lost 0 bases, and 6 bases had no gene match. The CDR3 runs to 16 residues. CDR1 and CDR2 from the germline V gene are SGHNT and YYREEE (reference sequence). DNA of the CDR3: TGTGCCAGCAGCTTGGTGGGCCGGACAGGCCAAGAGACCCAGTACTTC. Its protein is CASSLVGRTGQETQYF.

About this clonotype: A read error may explain this, as a much larger clone is one base away. The rearrangement links TRBV6-1 to TRBJ1-1; a weak D match, TRBD1 (5 bases). The CDR3 has 14 residues. From germline, CDR1 is MNHNS and CDR2 SASEGT. Trimming took 8 bases from V and 2 from J, leaving 15 bases between them. CDR3: CASHLGVRNTEAFF. In nucleotides, the CDR3 is TGTGCCAGCCACTTGGGGGTCCGAAACACTGAAGCTTTCTTT.

This clonotype was seen a handful of times. The rearrangement joins TRBV5-1 to TRBJ2-1, with 12 bases fitting TRBD2. With V trimmed by 3 bases and J by 8 bases, 9 bases remained unmatched. CDR1 SGHRS and CDR2 YFSETQ come from the germline V gene. This CDR3 has 16 amino acids. CDR3: CASSSGLAGRGDEQFF. The CDR3 DNA reads as TGCGCCAGCAGCTCGGGACTAGCGGGTCGCGGCGATGAGCAGTTCTTC.